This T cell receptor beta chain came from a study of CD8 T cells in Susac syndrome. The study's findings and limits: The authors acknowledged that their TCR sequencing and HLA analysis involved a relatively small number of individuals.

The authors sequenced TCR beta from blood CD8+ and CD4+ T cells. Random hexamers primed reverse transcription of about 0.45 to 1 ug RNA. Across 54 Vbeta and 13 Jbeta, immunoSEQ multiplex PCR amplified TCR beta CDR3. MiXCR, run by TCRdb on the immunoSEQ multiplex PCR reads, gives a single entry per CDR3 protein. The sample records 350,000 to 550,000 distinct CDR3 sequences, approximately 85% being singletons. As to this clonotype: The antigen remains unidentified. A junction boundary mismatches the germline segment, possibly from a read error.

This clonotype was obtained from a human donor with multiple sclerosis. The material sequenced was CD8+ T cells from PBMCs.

The CDR3 protein is CTTSTFGTGPYEQYF. Written as DNA, the CDR3 is TGTACCACCAGCACCTTCGGGACAGGGCCTTACGAGCAGTACTTC. The chain uses TRBV15 and TRBJ2-7; 9 positions agree with TRBD1. This CDR3 is built from 15 residues. The germline V gene encodes CDR1 LNHNV and CDR2 YYDKDF (reference sequence). Based on the CDR3 plus reference TRBV15 and TRBJ2-7, the full variable domain is DAMVIQNPRYQVTQFGKPVTLSCSQTLNHNVMYWYQQKSSQAPKLLFHYYDKDFNNEADTPDNFQSRRPNTSFCFLDIRSPGLGDTAMYLCTTSTFGTGPYEQYFGPGTRLTVT.